The clone carrying this TCR beta chain has only one observation. What it binds is not known. The data stem from a study of blood T cells in healthy people across ages. A second about 7 to 11 cycle PCR used barcoded and J-beta primers. Every molecule of cDNA carried a tag from a template-switch adaptor with 12 random nucleotides. Paired-end reads containing CDR3 totaled no fewer than 3 million for each sample. TCRdb redid the calling of the 5' RACE reads with MiXCR, one entry per CDR3 protein. This sample yields approximately 830,000 distinct CDR3 sequences, of which approximately 59% are seen a single time; 28% belongs to the top ten. The study's findings and limits: Naive CD4+ cells and diversity were both higher in long-lived donors than in aged donors. Changes seen in expanded clonotypes were possibly confounded by donor CMV status left unknown.

Germline loops: CDR1 SGHAT, CDR2 FQNNGV. CDR3 size: 13 residues. Sequenced: blood. The chain uses TRBV11-2 and TRBJ2-4; D remains ambiguous. The end of the DNA is better explained by TRBJ2-7, so the J call may be wrong. The TCR was taken from a man younger than 40 in good health. The CDR3 nucleotides read TGTGCCAGCAGCACCTCGTTCGCAGGCGAGCAGTACTTC. It encodes CASSTSFAGEQYF.